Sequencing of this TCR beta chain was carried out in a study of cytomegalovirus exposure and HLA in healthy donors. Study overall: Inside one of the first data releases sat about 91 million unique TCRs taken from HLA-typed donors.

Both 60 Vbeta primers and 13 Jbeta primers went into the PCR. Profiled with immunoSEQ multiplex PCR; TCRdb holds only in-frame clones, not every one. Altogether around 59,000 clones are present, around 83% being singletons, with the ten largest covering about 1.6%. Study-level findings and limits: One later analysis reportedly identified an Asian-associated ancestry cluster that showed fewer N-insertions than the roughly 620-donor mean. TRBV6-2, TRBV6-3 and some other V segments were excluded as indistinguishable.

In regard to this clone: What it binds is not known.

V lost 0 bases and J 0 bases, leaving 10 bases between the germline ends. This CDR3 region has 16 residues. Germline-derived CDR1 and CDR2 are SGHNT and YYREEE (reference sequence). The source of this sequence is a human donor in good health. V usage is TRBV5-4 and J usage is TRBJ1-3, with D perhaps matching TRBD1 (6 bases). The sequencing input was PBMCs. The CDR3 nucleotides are TGTGCCAGCAGCTTGGATCCGGACAGCTCTGGAAACACCATATATTTT. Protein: CASSLDPDSSGNTIYF.